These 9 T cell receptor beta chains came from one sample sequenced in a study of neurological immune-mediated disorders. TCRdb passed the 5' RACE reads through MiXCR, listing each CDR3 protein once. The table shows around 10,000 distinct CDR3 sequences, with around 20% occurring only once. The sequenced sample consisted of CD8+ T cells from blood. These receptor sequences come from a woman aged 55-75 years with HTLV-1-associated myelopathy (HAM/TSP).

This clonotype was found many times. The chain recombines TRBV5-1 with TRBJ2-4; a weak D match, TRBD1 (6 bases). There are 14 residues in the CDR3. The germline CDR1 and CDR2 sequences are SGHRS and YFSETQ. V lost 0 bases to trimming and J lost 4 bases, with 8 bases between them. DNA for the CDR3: TGCGCCAGCAGCTTGGACAGGGAAAAAAACATTCAGTACTTC. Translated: CASSLDREKNIQYF.

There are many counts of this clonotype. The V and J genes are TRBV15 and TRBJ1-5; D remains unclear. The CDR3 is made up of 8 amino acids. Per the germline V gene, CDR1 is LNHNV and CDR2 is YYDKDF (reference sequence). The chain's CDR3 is CSNQPQHF. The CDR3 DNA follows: TGTAGCAATCAGCCCCAGCATTTT.

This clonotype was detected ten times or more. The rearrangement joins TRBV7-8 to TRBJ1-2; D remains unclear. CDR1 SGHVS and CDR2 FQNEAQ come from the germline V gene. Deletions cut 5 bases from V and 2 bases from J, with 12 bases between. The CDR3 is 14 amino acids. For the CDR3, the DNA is TGTGCCAGCAGCGCCCGTAGGCTAAACTATGGCTACACCTTC. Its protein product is CASSARRLNYGYTF.

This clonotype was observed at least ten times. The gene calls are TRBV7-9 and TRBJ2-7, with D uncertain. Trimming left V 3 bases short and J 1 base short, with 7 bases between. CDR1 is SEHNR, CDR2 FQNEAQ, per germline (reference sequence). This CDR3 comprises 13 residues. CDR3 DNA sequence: TGTGCCAGCAGCTTCGGCGGTTCCTACGAGCAGTACTTC. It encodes CASSFGGSYEQYF. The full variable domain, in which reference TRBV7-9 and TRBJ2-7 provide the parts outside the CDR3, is DTGVSQNPRHKITKRGQNVTFRCDPISEHNRLYWYRQTLGQGPEFLTYFQNEAQLEKSRLLSDRFSAERPKGSFSTLEIQRTEQGDSAMYLCASSFGGSYEQYFGPGTRLTVT.

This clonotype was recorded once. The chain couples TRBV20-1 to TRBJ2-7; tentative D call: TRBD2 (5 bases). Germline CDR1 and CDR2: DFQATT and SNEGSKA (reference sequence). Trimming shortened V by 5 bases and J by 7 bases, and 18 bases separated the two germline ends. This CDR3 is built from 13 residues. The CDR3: CSAGLGVPGEQYF. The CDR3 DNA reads TGCAGTGCTGGCCTCGGGGTTCCGGGGGAGCAGTACTTC.

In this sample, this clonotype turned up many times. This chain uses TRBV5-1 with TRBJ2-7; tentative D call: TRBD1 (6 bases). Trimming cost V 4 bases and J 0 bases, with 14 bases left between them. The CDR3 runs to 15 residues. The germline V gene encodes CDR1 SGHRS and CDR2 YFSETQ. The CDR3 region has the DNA TGCGCCAGCAGCACGGGACACCGTATCTCCTACGAGCAGTACTTC. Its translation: CASSTGHRISYEQYF. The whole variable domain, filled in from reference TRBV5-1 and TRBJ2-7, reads KAGVTQTPRYLIKTRGQQVTLSCSPISGHRSVSWYQQTPGQGLQFLFEYFSETQRNKGNFPGRFSGRQFSNSRSEMNVSTLELGDSALYLCASSTGHRISYEQYFGPGTRLTVT.

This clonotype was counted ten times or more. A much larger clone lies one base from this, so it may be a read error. The CDR3 region has the DNA TGTGCCAGCAGTTCTTGGGACCCCGTGGCCGGGGAGCTGTTTTTT. It yields the protein CASSSWDPVAGELFF. The V and J genes are TRBV9 and TRBJ2-2; D is perhaps TRBD1 or TRBD2 (5 bases each). There are 15 residues in the CDR3. The V end was cut by 5 bases, the J end by 6 bases, with 17 bases between. The germline gives CDR1 SGDLS, CDR2 YYNGEE.

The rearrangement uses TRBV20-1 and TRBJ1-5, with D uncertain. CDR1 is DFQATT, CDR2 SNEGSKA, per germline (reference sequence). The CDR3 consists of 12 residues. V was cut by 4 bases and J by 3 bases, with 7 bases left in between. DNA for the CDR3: TGCAGTGCTAACCACTTCAATCAGCCCCAGCATTTT. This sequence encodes CSANHFNQPQHF.

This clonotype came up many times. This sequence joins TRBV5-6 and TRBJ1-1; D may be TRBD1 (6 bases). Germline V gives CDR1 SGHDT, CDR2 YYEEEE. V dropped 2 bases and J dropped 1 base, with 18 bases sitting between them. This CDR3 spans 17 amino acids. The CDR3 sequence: CASSFTGHTTWNTEAFF. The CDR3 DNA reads TGTGCCAGCAGCTTCACGGGACATACTACCTGGAACACTGAAGCTTTCTTT.